The 26 T cell receptor beta chains reported below all come from one sample, sequenced in a study of vaccination effects on CD4 cells after COVID-19. Before sequencing took place, the ViraFEST assay used viral peptide pools to expand antigen-specific CD4+ T cells. Investigators separated out CD4+ T cells once 10 days of culture had passed. No antigen is known for these receptors. Sequencing was performed with immunoSEQ multiplex PCR; in TCRdb, only in-frame clones are kept and a portion is missing. This table holds 70,000 to 95,000 clones, approximately 74% found once. Material: CD4+ T cells from PBMCs cultured with HCoV-229E spike peptides, obtained before COVID-19 vaccination. The source is a human donor who received a COVID-19 vaccine.

V and J are TRBV6-1 and TRBJ1-5, with no clear D. V lost 3 bases and J 6 bases, leaving 18 bases between the germline ends. Germline V lookup: CDR1 MNHNS, CDR2 SASEGT. The CDR3 runs 16 residues. CDR3 loop: CASSDRIWEGGQPQHF. DNA for the CDR3: TGTGCCAGCAGTGACCGGATTTGGGAGGGTGGTCAGCCCCAGCATTTT.

The chain joins TRBV3-1 (or the pseudogene TRBV3-2) to TRBJ2-2; D is uncertain. The CDR3 contains 12 residues. Trimming cost V 1 base and J 7 bases, with 4 bases left between them. The germline gives CDR1 LGHDT, CDR2 YNNKEL (reference sequence). The chain's CDR3 is CASSQGGGELFF. For the CDR3, the DNA is TGTGCCAGCAGCCAAGGAGGCGGGGAGCTGTTTTTT.

The V gene is TRBV6-5, the J gene TRBJ2-7; the match to TRBD2 covers 9 bases. CDR1 is MNHEY, CDR2 SVGAGI, per germline. V dropped 11 bases and J dropped 6; count of bases not matched to a gene: 8. The CDR3 covers 12 residues. CDR3 nucleotides: TGTGCCGGCCGGGGACTAGCTGGCGAGCAGTACGTC. Residues: CAGRGLAGEQYV.

This sequence joins TRBV25-1 and TRBJ1-2; 10 nucleotides match TRBD1. The CDR3 totals 14 residues. The germline V gene has CDR1 MGHDK and CDR2 SYGVNS. V was pared by 4 bases and J by 8 bases, with 7 bases of the junction left unmatched. DNA for the CDR3: TGTGCCAGCAGTGCTTTAGGGACAGGGGTAGGCTACACCTTC. Its translation: CASSALGTGVGYTF.

This CDR3 reads CASSQSDSQGIAKNIQYF. CDR3 sequence (DNA): TGTGCCAGCAGCCAAAGTGATAGCCAAGGAATAGCCAAAAACATTCAGTACTTC. This rearrangement joins TRBV3-1 (or the pseudogene TRBV3-2) to TRBJ2-4, with unresolved D. The CDR3 is 18 residues long. Germline CDR1 is LGHDT and CDR2 is YNNKEL (reference sequence). V shed 2 bases and J shed 0 bases, with 17 bases lying between them.

The count of this clone is one. The chain is built from TRBV27 and TRBJ2-3, with D perhaps assigned TRBD1 or TRBD2 (6 bases each). This CDR3 is built from 16 residues. Trimming stripped 5 bases from V and 5 bases from J, with 20 bases between. CDR1 MNHEY and CDR2 SMNVEV come from the germline V gene (reference sequence). CDR3 amino acids: CASSPRGRGPVDTQYF. DNA for the CDR3: TGTGCCAGCAGTCCGAGGGGCCGGGGGCCCGTAGATACGCAGTATTTT.

The V gene is TRBV2, the J gene TRBJ2-5; D not resolved. V lost 4 bases and J lost 5, with 14 bases in between. There are 14 residues in the CDR3. The germline V gene encodes CDR1 SNHLY and CDR2 FYNNEI. The CDR3 DNA reads TGTGCCAGCAGTGGCCTCGACCCCGGGGAGACCCAGTACTTC. Translation gives CASSGLDPGETQYF.

J is TRBJ2-4 and V is TRBV5-1; D is undetermined. The CDR3 spans 13 residues. In germline, CDR1 is SGHRS, CDR2 YFSETQ. The germline V and J ends were trimmed by 0 bases and 8 bases, with 9 bases remaining between them. CDR3 sequence: CASSLVSRDIQYF. Written as DNA, the CDR3 is TGCGCCAGCAGCTTGGTATCAAGGGACATTCAGTACTTC.

This clone was seen more than once but under ten times. V usage is TRBV7-2 and J usage is TRBJ2-1, with 8 bases aligning to TRBD2. After removal of 5 bases from V and 4 bases from J, the junction contained 7 bases not matched to a gene. The CDR3 contains 15 residues. CDR1 is SGHTA, CDR2 FQGNSA, per germline. The CDR3 DNA is TGTGCCAGCAGCCAAGACACGGGAGGGTACAATGAGCAGTTCTTC. Protein: CASSQDTGGYNEQFF.

The V call is TRBV6-5, the J call TRBJ2-1, with D perhaps matching TRBD1 or TRBD2 (6 bases each). The V end was cut by 10 bases, the J end by 9 bases, with 19 bases between. This CDR3 is 13 amino acids long. Germline loops: CDR1 MNHEY, CDR2 SVGAGI. Here the CDR3 reads CAIQEGGLGEQFF. In DNA, the CDR3 is TGTGCCATCCAAGAGGGGGGTTTGGGTGAGCAGTTCTTC.

The chain joins TRBV5-1 to TRBJ2-5; TRBD1 or TRBD2 may be the D gene (7 bases each). CDR1 is SGHRS, CDR2 YFSETQ, per germline. The CDR3 is 14 residues long. V was pared by 4 bases and J by 5 bases, with 15 bases between. CDR3 nucleotide sequence: TGCGCCAGCAGCCAATACAGGGGAGGGGAGACCCAGTACTTC. Its translation is CASSQYRGGETQYF.

This sequence joins TRBV6-1 and TRBJ2-7; either TRBD1 or TRBD2 may supply D (6 bases each). The CDR3 is 17 residues long. Deletions cut 2 bases from V and 5 bases from J, with 22 bases between. Germline loops: CDR1 MNHNS, CDR2 SASEGT. DNA for the CDR3: TGTGCCAGCAGTGAAAGGTTGTTGGGCAGGGGAGGAGACGAGCAGTACGTC. Its protein is CASSERLLGRGGDEQYV.

This chain connects TRBV12-3 or TRBV12-4 to TRBJ2-1, with unresolved D. The germline V and J ends were trimmed by 3 bases and 8 bases, with 8 bases remaining between them. CDR3 length: 12 residues. Here the CDR3 DNA reads TGTGCCAGCAGTTTCTTAGCTTATGAGCAGTTCTTC. The encoded protein is CASSFLAYEQFF.

A few counts support this clone. This chain connects TRBV19 to TRBJ1-2, with a possible D match to TRBD1 (5 bases). Germline assignment: CDR1 LNHDA and CDR2 SQIVND (reference sequence). Trimming left V 7 bases short and J 8 bases short, with 14 bases between. The CDR3 extends over 12 amino acids. The DNA of the CDR3 is TGTGCCAGTAAGGACACTGCCCTCGGCTACACCTTC. It translates to CASKDTALGYTF. The whole variable domain, filled in from reference TRBV19 and TRBJ1-2, reads DGGITQSPKYLFRKEGQNVTLSCEQNLNHDAMYWYRQDPGQGLRLIYYSQIVNDFQKGDIAEGYSVSREKKESFPLTVTSAQKNPTAFYLCASKDTALGYTFGSGTRLTVV.

This chain uses TRBV7-2 with TRBJ2-3; 7 bases map to TRBD2. J gave up 0 bases and V 6 bases, and 12 bases lay outside the gene matches. Germline CDR1 reads SGHTA; CDR2 reads FQGNSA. CDR3 size: 17 residues. CDR3 DNA sequence: TGTGCCAGCAGTCAGAATCCTAGCGGAGCCAGCACAGATACGCAGTATTTT. Amino acids: CASSQNPSGASTDTQYF.

Only one count was recorded for this clone. The chain has TRBV7-8 and TRBJ2-4; D possibly corresponds to TRBD1 (5 bases). The CDR3 consists of 16 residues. Per the germline V gene, CDR1 is SGHVS and CDR2 is FQNEAQ. V lost 1 base and J lost 1, with 11 bases in between. DNA of the CDR3: TGTGCCAGCAGCTTAGACCGGTGGGGCGCCAAAAACATTCAGTACTTC. The encoded protein is CASSLDRWGAKNIQYF.

This sequence joins TRBV5-4 and TRBJ2-2; TRBD2 matches at 10 bases. There are 15 residues in the CDR3. The trim removed 4 bases at V and 5 bases at J, leaving 5 bases unmatched. Looked up from germline, CDR1 is SGHNT and CDR2 is YYREEE (reference sequence). CDR3 nucleotide sequence: TGTGCCAGCAGCCCTGGGACTAGCGTTACCGGGGAGCTGTTTTTT. Translating it yields CASSPGTSVTGELFF.

This chain joins TRBV6-5 and TRBJ1-6; TRBD1 matches at 7 bases. V was pared by 0 bases and J by 6 bases, with 2 bases of the junction left unmatched. Germline V gene sequence: CDR1 MNHEY, CDR2 SVGAGI. The CDR3 consists of 15 residues. The CDR3 sequence is CASSYSKGANSPLHF. In DNA form, the CDR3 reads TGTGCCAGCAGTTACTCGAAGGGGGCTAATTCACCCCTCCACTTT.

V and J are TRBV25-1 and TRBJ1-2; possibly TRBD1 for D (5 bases). From germline, CDR1 is MGHDK and CDR2 SYGVNS. Trimming cost V 2 bases and J 2 bases, with 21 bases left between them. This CDR3 region has 18 residues. The CDR3, as DNA: TGTGCCAGCAGTGAAGAGGGCCCGGCAACAGGAAAGAACTATGGCTACACCTTC. It codes for CASSEEGPATGKNYGYTF.

The V and J genes are TRBV7-3 and TRBJ1-2, with D possibly being TRBD1 (6 bases). CDR3 size: 15 residues. Germline lookup yields CDR1 SGHTA and CDR2 FQGTGA. V lost 5 bases and J 2 bases, leaving 15 bases between the germline ends. Written as DNA, the CDR3 is TGTGCCAGCAGCAAAGAGGCAGGGGCCAACTATGGCTACACCTTC. This codes for CASSKEAGANYGYTF.

The chain couples TRBV28 to TRBJ2-4; 7 bases agree with TRBD2. The germline V gene has CDR1 MDHEN and CDR2 SYDVKM. This CDR3 region has 16 residues. J gave up 3 bases and V 2 bases, and 7 bases lay outside the gene matches. In DNA, the CDR3 is TGTGCCAGCAGTTTACCGTCAACGGGGGGCAAAAACATTCAGTACTTC. This gives the protein CASSLPSTGGKNIQYF.

This chain uses TRBV6-5 with TRBJ1-4, with 10 bases identical to TRBD1. V lost 6 bases, J lost 5 bases, and 3 bases stayed unmatched. The CDR3 runs 14 residues. Germline CDR1 is MNHEY and CDR2 is SVGAGI. The CDR3 DNA sequence: TGTGCCAGCAGGGAGGGACAGGGGAATGAAAAACTGTTTTTT. This gives the protein CASREGQGNEKLFF.

The CDR3 DNA reads TGTGCCTGGACAGGGTGGGGGCTGAACACTGAAGCTTTCTTT. Its translation: CAWTGWGLNTEAFF. The chain is built from TRBV30 and TRBJ1-1, with D possibly being TRBD1 (6 bases). The V gene lost 4 bases and the J gene lost 0 bases, with 12 bases spanning the gap. The CDR3 consists of 14 residues. The V gene's germline CDR1 is GTSNPN and CDR2 SVGIG (reference sequence).

The genes are TRBV12-3 or TRBV12-4 and TRBJ2-2; the D call may be TRBD1 or TRBD2 (6 bases each). Trimming stripped 7 bases from V and 8 bases from J, with 14 bases between. The CDR3 is 13 amino acids. The CDR3 spells CASNPWRGGELFF. CDR3 nucleotides: TGTGCCAGCAACCCCTGGAGGGGGGGGGAGCTGTTTTTT.

The J gene is TRBJ2-1, the V gene TRBV6-5; D gene unclear. Trimming cost V 7 bases and J 2 bases, with 9 bases left between them. CDR3 length: 13 residues. Germline V CDR1 and CDR2: MNHEY, SVGAGI. The CDR3 here is CASKPNTYNEQFF. The CDR3 DNA sequence: TGTGCCAGCAAGCCTAACACCTACAATGAGCAGTTCTTC.

Comments on this clone: Germline and junction disagree at one end, which may indicate a read error. The V call is TRBV7-3, the J call TRBJ2-5; D might be TRBD1 or TRBD2, each matching 6 bases. The CDR3 runs to 13 residues. Germline-derived CDR1 and CDR2 are SGHTA and FQGTGA. CDR3 DNA sequence: TGTGCCAGCAGCTCAGCTTGGGGCGGGACAACTCACTTC. Residues: CASSSAWGGTTHF. The entire variable domain, with the rest obtained from reference TRBV7-3 and TRBJ2-5, is as follows: GAGVSQTPSNKVTEKGKYVELRCDPISGHTALYWYRQSLGQGPEFLIYFQGTGAADDSGLPNDRFFAVRPEGSVSTLKIQRTERGDSAVYLCASSSAWGGTTHFGPGTRLLVL.